This TCR beta chain was observed in a study of blood T cells in healthy people across ages. Points from the study as a whole: Researchers said unsorted PBMCs prevented a conclusive naive versus antigen-experienced comparison.

No fewer than 6 micrograms of total RNA were isolated from every sample. A J-beta primer mix and a sample-barcoded 5' primer were used in a second PCR of roughly 6 to 12 cycles. Each of the cDNA molecules was tagged by a template-switch adaptor with 12 random nucleotides. TCRdb used MiXCR to reprocess the 5' RACE reads, holding one entry per CDR3 protein. Altogether some 710,000 distinct CDR3 sequences are present, roughly 20% being singletons, with the ten largest covering roughly 22%. With respect to this clonotype: Its antigen is still unknown.

The CDR3 spans 16 residues. The germline V gene has CDR1 SEHNR and CDR2 FQNEAQ (reference sequence). The V end was cut by 4 bases, the J end by 2 bases, with 17 bases between. What was sequenced was blood. The chain combines TRBV7-9 with TRBJ2-5; D is perhaps TRBD1 (6 bases). The receptor was isolated from a man between 65 and 85 years old in good health. The CDR3 nucleotides read TGTGCCAGCAGCTACCTACCAGGACAGTTTCAAGAGACCCAGTACTTC. It translates to CASSYLPGQFQETQYF.